One and the same sample provided the 22 T cell receptor beta chains below, sequenced in a study of vaccination effects on CD4 cells after COVID-19. This table comes from immunoSEQ multiplex PCR, and its TCRdb copy is limited to in-frame clones, with some not included. Of 50,000 to 75,000 clones listed, roughly 79% are singletons. For these receptors, no antigen is known. Using viral peptide pools, the ViraFEST assay grew out antigen-specific CD4+ T cells prior to sequencing. The culture ran for approximately 10 days, and then CD4+ T cells were isolated. The specimen comprised CD4+ T cells from PBMCs cultured with HCoV-229E spike peptides, sampled before COVID-19 vaccination. The receptors stem from a human donor who received a COVID-19 vaccine.

This chain joins TRBV6-2 or TRBV6-3 and TRBJ2-2; 12 bases are a match to TRBD2. The CDR3 contains 16 residues. Unmatched junction bases numbered 7, after V lost 4 bases and J lost 7 bases. The germline CDR1 and CDR2 sequences are MNHEY and SVGEGT. DNA of the CDR3: TGTGCCAGCAGTTCTTGGACTAGCGGGGTATACGGGGAGCTGTTTTTT. It codes for CASSSWTSGVYGELFF.

This rearrangement joins TRBV5-5 to TRBJ1-1; D gene uncertain. Germline values: CDR1 SGHKS, CDR2 YYEKEE (reference sequence). V was clipped by 3 bases and J by 0 bases, with 9 bases between them. The CDR3 length is 14 residues. CDR3 residues: CASSSYSLNTEAFF. The CDR3 DNA is TGTGCCAGCAGCTCGTACAGCCTGAACACTGAAGCTTTCTTT.

In this sample, this clone turned up once. The V call is TRBV19, the J call TRBJ1-5; no reliable D call. Germline V gene lookup returns CDR1 LNHDA and CDR2 SQIVND (reference sequence). V was pared by 5 bases and J by 0 bases, with 8 bases between. The CDR3 length is 14 residues. This chain's CDR3 is CASSRGFSNQPQHF. The CDR3 DNA sequence: TGTGCCAGTAGTCGTGGTTTTAGCAATCAGCCCCAGCATTTT.

J is TRBJ1-1 and V is TRBV28, with D unresolved. In germline, CDR1 is MDHEN, CDR2 SYDVKM. V was clipped by 6 bases and J by 4 bases, with 9 bases between them. The CDR3 is 12 amino acids. CDR3 sequence reads: CASSQETTEAFF. As DNA, the CDR3 is TGTGCCAGCAGCCAAGAGACCACTGAAGCTTTCTTT.

The V and J genes are TRBV5-6 and TRBJ1-1, with D hard to call. The CDR3 runs to 14 residues. In germline, CDR1 is SGHDT, CDR2 YYEEEE. Trimming pared 6 bases from V and 2 bases from J, leaving 14 bases between. The chain's CDR3 is CASTPWRLNTEAFF. The CDR3 region has the DNA TGTGCCAGCACCCCGTGGCGGCTAAACACTGAAGCTTTCTTT.

The chain joins TRBV11-3 to TRBJ1-6; 8 bases map to TRBD1. With 4 bases clipped from V and 6 bases from J, the junction kept 14 bases outside the gene matches. The germline CDR1 and CDR2 sequences are SGHNT and YENEEA. CDR3 size: 18 residues. The CDR3 region is CASSSTRVQGAPNSPLHF. As DNA, the CDR3 is TGTGCCAGCAGCTCAACGCGGGTGCAGGGGGCGCCTAATTCACCCCTCCACTTT.

The rearrangement joins TRBV28 to TRBJ1-1; D is uncertain. Per the germline V gene, CDR1 is MDHEN and CDR2 is SYDVKM. There are 13 residues in the CDR3. The V and J ends lost 11 bases and 7 bases respectively, with 20 bases between them. In DNA form, the CDR3 reads TGTGCCGCCAGCGCGGCAGGACTACTTGAAGCTTTCTTT. It is translated as CAASAAGLLEAFF.

There are a few counts of this clone. The rearrangement uses TRBV7-3 and TRBJ2-1; either TRBD1 or TRBD2 may supply D (5 bases each). This CDR3 has 15 amino acids. The V and J ends lost 0 bases and 6 bases respectively, with 12 bases between them. Per the germline V gene, CDR1 is SGHTA and CDR2 is FQGTGA. The CDR3 region is CASSLTGTTGNEQFF. For the CDR3, the DNA is TGTGCCAGCAGCTTAACGGGGACCACAGGCAATGAGCAGTTCTTC.

The V gene is TRBV5-1, the J gene TRBJ2-3, with a possible D match to TRBD2 (6 bases). CDR1 is SGHRS, CDR2 YFSETQ, per germline. The V end lost 5 bases, the J end lost 4 bases, and 14 bases lay between the germline ends. There are 14 residues in the CDR3. The CDR3 protein is CASRRGVRPDTQYF. DNA for the CDR3: TGCGCCAGCAGGCGCGGGGTACGGCCAGATACGCAGTATTTT.

The chain links TRBV7-3 to TRBJ1-1, with a tentative D call TRBD1 (6 bases). The CDR3 is made up of 13 amino acids. V lost 5 bases, J lost 6 bases, and 13 bases lay in between. In germline, CDR1 is SGHTA, CDR2 FQGTGA. CDR3 sequence: CASSPQGYSEAFF. CDR3 in DNA: TGTGCCAGCAGCCCTCAGGGGTACTCTGAAGCTTTCTTT.

This clone was counted between two and nine times. Written as DNA, the CDR3 is TGTGCCAGCAGCTTAGGGCTAGCGGGGAGGAATGAGCAGTTCTTC. Protein product: CASSLGLAGRNEQFF. The chain links TRBV7-2 to TRBJ2-1; 9 bases agree with TRBD2. V trimming: 1 base; J trimming: 7 bases; junction bases outside the gene matches: 5. Germline lookup yields CDR1 SGHTA and CDR2 FQGNSA. The CDR3 sequence is 15 residues long.

The chain has TRBV4-1 and TRBJ1-1; D uncertain. Germline assignment: CDR1 MGHRA and CDR2 YSYEKL. Between the trimmed V and J ends, which lost 6 bases and 4 bases, there was a span of 15 bases. The CDR3 extends over 14 amino acids. This CDR3 is CASRSTRMVTEAFF. The CDR3 DNA is TGCGCCAGCAGAAGTACAAGAATGGTCACTGAAGCTTTCTTT.

The chain has TRBV29-1 and TRBJ2-2; 7 bases line up with TRBD2. The CDR3 is 14 amino acids. The germline V gene has CDR1 SQVTM and CDR2 ANQGSEA. The V gene end was trimmed by 7 bases and the J gene end by 1 base; junction bases not matched to a gene: 6. The CDR3 sequence is CSASWTRNTGELFF. The CDR3 bases are TGCAGCGCATCGTGGACTAGGAACACCGGGGAGCTGTTTTTT.

The chain carries TRBV29-1 and TRBJ1-6; D may be TRBD1 (5 bases). Trimming shortened V by 5 bases and J by 10 bases, and 15 bases separated the two germline ends. Germline loops: CDR1 SQVTM, CDR2 ANQGSEA. The CDR3 sequence is 13 residues long. The CDR3 DNA sequence: TGCAGCGTTCTCGACGGGGCGGGGTCACCCCTCCACTTT. Residues: CSVLDGAGSPLHF.

CDR3: CAWSAPSTNTEAFF. For the CDR3, the DNA is TGTGCCTGGAGTGCCCCTTCTACGAACACTGAAGCTTTCTTT. The chain is built from TRBV30 and TRBJ1-1; no reliable D call. Germline V gene data show CDR1 as GTSNPN and CDR2 as SVGIG (reference sequence). Trimming removed 1 base from V and 1 base from J, with 10 bases in between. The CDR3 is made up of 14 amino acids.

The rearrangement joins TRBV5-4 to TRBJ2-6; D is ambiguous. The germline CDR1 and CDR2 sequences are SGHNT and YYREEE (reference sequence). V gave up 4 bases and J gave up 4 bases, with 6 bases separating them. This CDR3 is 13 amino acids long. CDR3 residues: CASSPPGANVLTF. The CDR3 coding sequence is TGTGCCAGCAGCCCCCCCGGGGCCAACGTCCTGACTTTC.

This clone was counted a single time. The chain has TRBV6-6 and TRBJ1-2; no clear D gene. CDR3 length: 14 amino acids. Germline V gene sequence: CDR1 MNHNY, CDR2 SVGAGI (reference sequence). Trimming left V 2 bases short and J 3 bases short, with 10 bases between. The DNA for the CDR3 is TGTGCCAGCAGTTACGGGCTGAGGGACTATGGCTACACCTTC. The encoded protein is CASSYGLRDYGYTF.

The rearrangement uses TRBV18 and TRBJ1-4; unclear D gene. The V and J ends lost 1 base and 5 bases respectively, with 11 bases between them. The CDR3 extends over 15 amino acids. CDR1 and CDR2 from the germline V gene are KGHSH and LQKENI. The CDR3 loop reads CASSPLVGPNEKLFF. DNA for the CDR3: TGTGCCAGCTCACCACTCGTCGGGCCGAATGAAAAACTGTTTTTT.

Only one count was recorded for this clone. The chain couples TRBV6-5 to TRBJ2-5; D not certain. V lost 6 bases and J lost 7, with 12 bases in between. The CDR3 has 12 amino acids. The V gene's germline CDR1 is MNHEY and CDR2 SVGAGI. In nucleotides, the CDR3 is TGTGCCAGCAGGTCTTTGTATGGGACCCAGTACTTC. Translation: CASRSLYGTQYF.

This chain uses TRBV3-1 (or the pseudogene TRBV3-2) with TRBJ1-3; weak D call: TRBD1 (5 bases). Deletions cut 0 bases from V and 7 bases from J, with 13 bases between. CDR1 is LGHDT and CDR2 is YNNKEL in the germline V gene (reference sequence). The CDR3 spans 15 residues. The CDR3 here is CASSQDLTVLNTIYF. The CDR3 DNA follows: TGTGCCAGCAGCCAAGATCTGACAGTTTTGAACACCATATATTTT.

This chain joins TRBV29-1 and TRBJ2-2, with D possibly TRBD1 on 5 matching bases. The CDR3 covers 16 residues. Germline V CDR1 and CDR2: SQVTM, ANQGSEA. V was cut by 7 bases and J by 0 bases, with 18 bases left in between. CDR3 in DNA: TGCAGCGCTAGGGGTGACCCTCGCGCGAACACCGGGGAGCTGTTTTTT. It codes for CSARGDPRANTGELFF.

The chain employs TRBV18 and TRBJ2-7, with D tentatively TRBD1 (5 bases). The V gene lost 3 bases and the J gene lost 6 bases, with 9 bases spanning the gap. CDR1 and CDR2 (germline): KGHSH, LQKENI. The CDR3 sequence is 12 residues long. The CDR3 coding sequence is TGTGCCAGCTCACCGGGGCACTCCGAGCAGTACGTC. This sequence encodes CASSPGHSEQYV.